This TCR beta chain appears in the sequencing data of a study of shared clonotypes between healthy human individuals. In regard to this clone: What it recognizes is unknown.

Positively selected for CCR7, the CD45RO-negative cells used as naive CD8 cells excluded terminally differentiated effector memory CD45RA+ cells. Healthy HIV-negative adults without recent acute infections or vaccinations served as donors. Study outcomes and limitations: Generation of non-shared clonotypes was less probable than generation of clonotypes shared by all four donors.

Several immunoSEQ plates received, in even portions, the genomic DNA of each subset. Libraries were prepared by immunoSEQ multiplex PCR; TCRdb keeps only in-frame clonotypes and omits some of them. The sample yields over 2,000,000 clones, about 93% seen once. The origin of this receptor is a young man in good health. Some clones in this sample may be carry-over from other donors' samples. Sequences were obtained from naive CD8+ T cells from PBMCs.

CDR3 residues: CASTPHVGEQFF. In DNA form, the CDR3 reads TGTGCCAGTACCCCCCATGTTGGTGAGCAGTTCTTC. The chain has TRBV19 and TRBJ2-1; D ambiguous. Trimming took 7 bases from V and 9 from J, leaving 13 bases between them. CDR1 and CDR2 (germline): LNHDA, SQIVND (reference sequence). The CDR3 totals 12 residues.